This T cell receptor beta chain was identified in a study of CD8 T cells in Susac syndrome. As concerns this clonotype: The germline gene is not matched at one end of the junction; a read error may be the cause.

Treatment-naive patients with stable or active relapsing-remitting disease were the multiple sclerosis controls. The CDR3 is made up of 17 amino acids. Germline loops: CDR1 LNHNV, CDR2 YYDKDF (reference sequence). Random-hexamer reverse transcription was applied to roughly 0.5 to 1 ug RNA. Amplification of TCR beta CDR3 across 54 Vbeta and 13 Jbeta was performed with immunoSEQ multiplex PCR. TCRdb passed the immunoSEQ multiplex PCR reads through MiXCR, listing each CDR3 protein once. There are 250,000 to 300,000 distinct CDR3 sequences in the sample; 70% to 90% occur only once, and roughly 0.21% lies in the top ten.

Sequenced: CD8+ T cells from PBMCs. The TCR originated in a human donor with multiple sclerosis. The rearrangement joins TRBV15 to TRBJ2-7, with 9 bases matching TRBD1. CDR3 amino acids: CATSGEAPGQGSYEQYF. The DNA for the CDR3 is TGTGCCACCAGCGGAGAGGCCCCGGGACAGGGCTCCTACGAGCAGTACTTC. The full variable domain, in which reference TRBV15 and TRBJ2-7 provide the parts outside the CDR3, is DAMVIQNPRYQVTQFGKPVTLSCSQTLNHNVMYWYQQKSSQAPKLLFHYYDKDFNNEADTPDNFQSRRPNTSFCFLDIRSPGLGDTAMYLCATSGEAPGQGSYEQYFGPGTRLTVT.